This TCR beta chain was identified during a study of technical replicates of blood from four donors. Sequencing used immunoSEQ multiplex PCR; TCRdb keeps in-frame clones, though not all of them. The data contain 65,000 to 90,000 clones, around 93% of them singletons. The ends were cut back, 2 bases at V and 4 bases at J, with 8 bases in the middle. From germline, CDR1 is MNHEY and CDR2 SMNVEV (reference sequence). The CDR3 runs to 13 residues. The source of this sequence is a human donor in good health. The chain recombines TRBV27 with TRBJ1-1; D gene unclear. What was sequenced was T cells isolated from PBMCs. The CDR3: CASSLTGSTEAFF. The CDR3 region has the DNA TGTGCCAGCAGTTTAACGGGGAGCACTGAAGCTTTCTTT.